These 30 T cell receptor beta chains came from one sample sequenced in a study of T cells in narcolepsy. The method was immunoSEQ multiplex PCR; TCRdb's version includes in-frame clones alone and lacks a portion of them. The table records about 40,000 clones, approximately 88% of them present only once. Specimen: CD45RA- memory CD4+ T cells from PBMCs. These receptors were obtained from a human donor with narcolepsy.

This chain connects TRBV6-5 to TRBJ2-7, with TRBD1 matching 9 bases. The CDR3 has 15 residues. V shed 6 bases and J 4 bases; nucleotides not matched to a gene: 10. The germline V gene has CDR1 MNHEY and CDR2 SVGAGI. The CDR3 protein is CASSRYPGQGYEQYF. CDR3 in DNA: TGTGCCAGCAGCCGTTATCCGGGACAGGGATACGAGCAGTACTTC.

The chain employs TRBV7-2 and TRBJ2-2, with D maybe TRBD1 (6 bases). Trimming shortened V by 5 bases and J by 0 bases, and 16 bases separated the two germline ends. This CDR3 has 17 amino acids. Germline V gene sequence: CDR1 SGHTA, CDR2 FQGNSA. Here the CDR3 DNA reads TGTGCCAGCAGCCCCCCCAGTGGGGGCGCGAACACCGGGGAGCTGTTTTTT. It is translated as CASSPPSGGANTGELFF.

V usage is TRBV10-3 and J usage is TRBJ2-1; possible D gene TRBD1, 7 bases. The CDR3 has 17 residues. The germline V and J ends were trimmed by 4 bases and 5 bases, with 21 bases remaining between them. Looked up from germline, CDR1 is ENHRY and CDR2 is SYGVKD. This CDR3 reads CAISGVAGGLLDNEQFF. Written as DNA, the CDR3 is TGTGCCATCAGTGGTGTGGCAGGGGGACTCCTGGACAATGAGCAGTTCTTC.

This rearrangement joins TRBV30 to TRBJ1-6, with D tentatively TRBD1 (6 bases). V was pared by 3 bases and J by 7 bases, with 13 bases between. CDR1 and CDR2 from the germline V gene are GTSNPN and SVGIG (reference sequence). The CDR3 runs to 14 residues. The CDR3 nucleotides read TGTGCCTGGAGGAGTAGGGGGACGAATTCACCCCTCCACTTT. Translating gives CAWRSRGTNSPLHF.

The chain carries TRBV15 and TRBJ2-5; TRBD1 matches 10 bases. CDR3 size: 15 residues. Per germline, CDR1 LNHNV and CDR2 YYDKDF (reference sequence). Germline trimming cut 8 bases from V and 6 bases from J; bases unmatched to any gene: 12. CDR3 amino acids: CATRGGTGVGQTQYF. For the CDR3, the DNA is TGTGCCACCCGGGGAGGGACAGGGGTCGGACAGACCCAGTACTTC.

This clone was seen more than once but under ten times. In DNA, the CDR3 is TGTGCCACCACTTATACAAAGGGGAATAGCAATCAGCCCCAGCATTTT. It specifies CATTYTKGNSNQPQHF. The V call is TRBV19, the J call TRBJ1-5; D is possibly TRBD1 (5 bases). Germline V gives CDR1 LNHDA, CDR2 SQIVND (reference sequence). V was shortened by 10 bases and J by 0 bases, with 19 bases between the two germline ends. The CDR3 covers 16 residues.

V usage is TRBV2 and J usage is TRBJ2-7; 7 nucleotides match TRBD1. This CDR3 is built from 16 residues. V was pared by 6 bases and J by 2 bases, with 13 bases of the junction left unmatched. Germline V gene data show CDR1 as SNHLY and CDR2 as FYNNEI. The CDR3: CASRHPGSGGPYEQYF. The CDR3 coding sequence is TGTGCCAGCAGGCACCCGGGGTCAGGGGGACCCTACGAGCAGTACTTC. The full variable domain, completed using reference TRBV2 and TRBJ2-7, is EPEVTQTPSHQVTQMGQEVILRCVPISNHLYFYWYRQILGQKVEFLVSFYNNEISEKSEIFDDQFSVERPDGSNFTLKIRSTKLEDSAMYFCASRHPGSGGPYEQYFGPGTRLTVT.

The chain has TRBV7-8 and TRBJ2-5; D may be TRBD1 or TRBD2 (6 bases each). The CDR3 consists of 15 residues. Germline V gene sequence: CDR1 SGHVS, CDR2 FQNEAQ. The V end lost 2 bases, the J end lost 1 base, and 11 bases lay between the germline ends. Here the CDR3 reads CASSLYWGAQETQYF. The CDR3 region has the DNA TGTGCCAGCAGCTTATACTGGGGGGCCCAAGAGACCCAGTACTTC.

The gene calls are TRBV5-5 and TRBJ2-2; D is ambiguous. CDR1 SGHKS and CDR2 YYEKEE come from the germline V gene (reference sequence). The V end was cut by 4 bases, the J end by 1 base, with 11 bases between. The CDR3 contains 15 residues. CDR3 DNA: TGTGCCAGCAGCGGCGGACGGGTGAACACCGGGGAGCTGTTTTTT. This translates into CASSGGRVNTGELFF.

The chain links TRBV6-6 to TRBJ2-5, with TRBD2 matching over 15 bases. Looked up from germline, CDR1 is MNHNY and CDR2 is SVGAGI (reference sequence). The V gene end was trimmed by 6 bases and the J gene end by 4 bases; junction bases not matched to a gene: 3. There are 15 residues in the CDR3. CDR3 DNA: TGTGCCAGCAGCCGGACTAGCGGGAGGGCAGAGACCCAGTACTTC. Amino acid sequence: CASSRTSGRAETQYF.

The J gene is TRBJ2-5, the V gene TRBV5-5, with D unresolved. The CDR3 totals 13 residues. Germline loops: CDR1 SGHKS, CDR2 YYEKEE (reference sequence). Trimming shortened V by 0 bases and J by 5 bases, and 8 bases separated the two germline ends. CDR3 in DNA: TGTGCCAGCAGCTTGGCCCTTTTCGAGACCCAGTACTTC. This encodes CASSLALFETQYF. Drawing the rest from reference TRBV5-5 and TRBJ2-5, the complete variable domain is DAGVTQSPTHLIKTRGQQVTLRCSPISGHKSVSWYQQVLGQGPQFIFQYYEKEERGRGNFPDRFSARQFPNYSSELNVNALLLGDSALYLCASSLALFETQYFGPGTRLLVL.

V is TRBV5-6 and J is TRBJ1-6; D not certain. Trimming pared 2 bases from V and 10 bases from J, leaving 10 bases between. CDR1 is SGHDT and CDR2 is YYEEEE in the germline V gene. There are 13 residues in the CDR3. This CDR3 is CASSFGQESPLHF. The CDR3 nucleotides are TGTGCCAGCAGCTTTGGTCAGGAGTCACCCCTCCACTTT.

V usage is TRBV18 and J usage is TRBJ2-3, with D possibly matching TRBD1 (5 bases). The CDR3 contains 15 residues. V lost 3 bases to trimming and J lost 6 bases, with 16 bases between them. The germline V gene has CDR1 KGHSH and CDR2 LQKENI. The CDR3 DNA sequence: TGTGCCAGCTCACCGACAGCGCCGACGGGCGATACGCAGTATTTT. Its protein product is CASSPTAPTGDTQYF.

This clone has a single count. This rearrangement joins TRBV19 to TRBJ1-1, with D unresolved. CDR1 LNHDA and CDR2 SQIVND come from the germline V gene (reference sequence). The CDR3 totals 14 residues. V gave up 6 bases and J gave up 2 bases, with 13 bases separating them. CDR3 nucleotide sequence: TGTGCCAGTAGACCTCCCGGTGCAAACACTGAAGCTTTCTTT. Residues: CASRPPGANTEAFF.

The chain employs TRBV7-7 and TRBJ2-2; 11 positions agree with TRBD2. The CDR3 is 15 residues long. The V gene's germline CDR1 is SSHAT and CDR2 FNYEAQ (reference sequence). Losses at the gene ends were 5 bases for V and 8 bases for J; bases not matched to a gene: 7. The DNA of the CDR3 is TGTGCCAGCAGCCCGGGACTAGCGGTAATAGGGGAGCTGTTTTTT. It is translated as CASSPGLAVIGELFF.

The rearrangement joins TRBV7-9 to TRBJ2-3; D ambiguous. The V and J ends lost 0 bases and 5 bases respectively, with 6 bases between them. The CDR3 covers 13 residues. Looked up from germline, CDR1 is SEHNR and CDR2 is FQNEAQ (reference sequence). CDR3 sequence (DNA): TGTGCCAGCAGCTTAGCGTTAAGAGATACGCAGTATTTT. Protein product: CASSLALRDTQYF.

V gene TRBV14 combines with J gene TRBJ1-3; tentatively, D is TRBD1 (5 bases). V lost 4 bases, J lost 1 base, and 11 bases lay in between. The CDR3 consists of 15 residues. CDR1 and CDR2 from the germline V gene are SGHDN and FVKESK. The CDR3 nucleotides read TGTGCCAGCAGCCGCTCTAGGGGTTCTGGAAACACCATATATTTT. It encodes CASSRSRGSGNTIYF.

V and J are TRBV4-2 and TRBJ2-1; D uncertain. This CDR3 is built from 15 residues. CDR1 is LGHNA, CDR2 YNFKEQ, per germline. V was clipped by 0 bases and J by 4 bases, with 10 bases between them. CDR3 region: CASSQEGFEYNEQFF. The CDR3 nucleotides are TGTGCCAGCAGCCAAGAGGGTTTTGAGTACAATGAGCAGTTCTTC.

This chain joins TRBV19 and TRBJ2-1; D is unresolved. Germline V gene lookup returns CDR1 LNHDA and CDR2 SQIVND (reference sequence). The V gene lost 8 bases and the J gene lost 9 bases, with 11 bases spanning the gap. There are 11 residues in the CDR3. The CDR3 here is CASAIGVEQFF. The DNA for the CDR3 is TGTGCCAGTGCCATAGGTGTTGAGCAGTTCTTC.

The genes are TRBV9 and TRBJ2-1; 13 bases are a match to TRBD2. The CDR3 has 20 residues. Unmatched junction bases numbered 13, after V lost 4 bases and J lost 0 bases. Germline CDR1 reads SGDLS; CDR2 reads YYNGEE. CDR3 loop: CASSPSGGLAGLSSYNEQFF. Here the CDR3 DNA reads TGTGCCAGCAGCCCATCAGGGGGACTAGCGGGGCTAAGCTCCTACAATGAGCAGTTCTTC.

The chain couples TRBV7-2 to TRBJ1-2; D unresolved. This CDR3 is 17 amino acids long. CDR1 SGHTA and CDR2 FQGNSA come from the germline V gene. Trimming stripped 3 bases from V and 2 bases from J, with 19 bases between. The CDR3 nucleotides read TGTGCCAGCAGCTTTGTTAGGTTCGGCAGACTGAACTATGGCTACACCTTC. Translated, it gives CASSFVRFGRLNYGYTF.

The chain links TRBV19 to TRBJ1-5; no definite D call. Germline V lookup: CDR1 LNHDA, CDR2 SQIVND (reference sequence). V was cut by 0 bases and J by 4 bases, with 4 bases left in between. The CDR3 runs 13 residues. CDR3 loop: CASSIDQNQPQHF. The CDR3 nucleotides read TGTGCCAGTAGTATAGATCAGAATCAGCCCCAGCATTTT. Looking up the rest from reference TRBV19 and TRBJ1-5 gives the full variable domain: DGGITQSPKYLFRKEGQNVTLSCEQNLNHDAMYWYRQDPGQGLRLIYYSQIVNDFQKGDIAEGYSVSREKKESFPLTVTSAQKNPTAFYLCASSIDQNQPQHFGDGTRLSIL.

This rearrangement joins TRBV6-5 to TRBJ2-2; a weak D match, TRBD2 (5 bases). Germline V gene data show CDR1 as MNHEY and CDR2 as SVGAGI. The CDR3 length is 13 residues. The V gene lost 2 bases and the J gene lost 7 bases, with 8 bases spanning the gap. The CDR3 sequence: CASSYAGRGELFF. The CDR3 DNA sequence: TGTGCCAGCAGTTACGCGGGCCGCGGGGAGCTGTTTTTT.

This clone was counted between two and nine times. The chain uses TRBV2 and TRBJ2-7, with TRBD2 matching over 9 bases. Trimming removed 8 bases from V and 2 bases from J; junction bases left unmatched: 13. This CDR3 is 16 amino acids long. Germline assignment: CDR1 SNHLY and CDR2 FYNNEI. The DNA of the CDR3 is TGTGCCAGCTTTCGGAGCGGGAGGTCTCAGGCCTACGAGCAGTACTTC. As protein: CASFRSGRSQAYEQYF.

There are a few counts of this clone. The CDR3 bases are TGTGCCAGCAGTGGGCCGAAAATAGCGGGGTACAATGAGCAGTTCTTC. Translated: CASSGPKIAGYNEQFF. The chain has TRBV6-1 and TRBJ2-1; 8 nucleotides line up with TRBD2. The germline CDR1 and CDR2 sequences are MNHNS and SASEGT. V dropped 4 bases and J dropped 4; count of bases not matched to a gene: 9. The CDR3 runs to 16 residues.

The chain joins TRBV5-6 to TRBJ2-5, with 8 bases identical to TRBD1. Germline assignment: CDR1 SGHDT and CDR2 YYEEEE. The CDR3 loop spans 15 amino acids. V shed 4 bases and J 5 bases; nucleotides not matched to a gene: 10. This CDR3 is CASSPLARGPETQYF. CDR3 nucleotides: TGTGCCAGCAGCCCCCTAGCCAGGGGGCCTGAGACCCAGTACTTC.

This clone was seen once. The rearrangement joins TRBV7-6 to TRBJ2-5, with no clear D. V was clipped by 1 base and J by 5 bases, with 2 bases between them. Germline lookup yields CDR1 SGHVS and CDR2 FNYEAQ. This CDR3 contains 11 residues. The CDR3 DNA reads TGTGCCAGCAGCTTAGTGGAGACCCAGTACTTC. It codes for CASSLVETQYF.

The chain combines TRBV27 with TRBJ1-5; D uncertain. Germline V gene sequence: CDR1 MNHEY, CDR2 SMNVEV (reference sequence). The V gene lost 3 bases and the J gene lost 5 bases, with 14 bases spanning the gap. The CDR3 runs 15 residues. The CDR3 reads CASSLRRSPDQPQHF. As DNA, the CDR3 is TGTGCCAGCAGTTTGAGGCGTTCCCCCGATCAGCCCCAGCATTTT.

CDR3 protein: CASSQVGQSSRNGYTF. The CDR3 nucleotides are TGCGCCAGCAGCCAAGTAGGGCAGTCCTCTAGGAATGGCTACACCTTC. This chain uses TRBV4-1 with TRBJ1-2, with D uncertain. V was cut by 1 base and J by 6 bases, with 18 bases left in between. The CDR3 is 16 amino acids. Germline lookup yields CDR1 MGHRA and CDR2 YSYEKL.

The rearrangement joins TRBV5-3 to TRBJ2-7; perhaps TRBD1 as D (5 bases). TRBV5-3 is marked as an open reading frame, function uncertain. The CDR3 is made up of 15 amino acids. Trimming removed 8 bases from V and 3 bases from J, with 21 bases in between. Here the CDR3 reads CASGSPSGNDYEQYF. The CDR3 nucleotides read TGTGCCAGCGGATCTCCCTCAGGGAACGACTACGAGCAGTACTTC.